This entry lists 30 T cell receptor beta chains sequenced from one sample in a study of T cell responses to AZD1222 COVID-19 vaccine. Profiled with immunoSEQ multiplex PCR; TCRdb holds only in-frame clones, not every one. Of about 170,000 clones in the sample, around 88% were seen once. This sample comprised peripheral blood, obtained 28 days after the second AZD1222 dose. The origin of the receptors is an adult who received the AZD1222 COVID-19 vaccine.

The rearrangement uses TRBV5-5 and TRBJ2-7; 8 nucleotides match TRBD1. Looked up from germline, CDR1 is SGHKS and CDR2 is YYEKEE (reference sequence). V gave up 0 bases and J gave up 5 bases; unmatched junction bases: 7. The length of the CDR3 is 15 residues. CDR3 protein: CASSLARQGANEQYF. The DNA for the CDR3 is TGTGCCAGCAGCTTGGCCAGGCAGGGGGCCAACGAGCAGTACTTC.

J is TRBJ2-1 and V is TRBV6-4, with 9 bases aligning to TRBD2. This CDR3 region has 14 residues. Trimming removed 3 bases from V and 8 bases from J; junction bases left unmatched: 5. Germline V lookup: CDR1 MRHNA, CDR2 SNTAGT. Here the CDR3 reads CASSERGGTDEQFF. CDR3 in DNA: TGTGCCAGCAGTGAGCGGGGGGGCACGGATGAGCAGTTCTTC.

This chain uses TRBV19 with TRBJ2-7; 10 nucleotides agree with TRBD1. The CDR3 totals 14 residues. The germline V gene has CDR1 LNHDA and CDR2 SQIVND (reference sequence). The V segment lost 5 bases and the J segment 6 bases; nucleotides outside the gene matches: 7. CDR3 nucleotides: TGTGCCAGTAGTGGGGAGACAGGGGGCCTCGAGCAGTACTTC. This codes for CASSGETGGLEQYF.

The chain links TRBV5-1 to TRBJ2-5, with D possibly being TRBD2 (6 bases). Germline V gives CDR1 SGHRS, CDR2 YFSETQ. Trimming removed 5 bases from V and 5 bases from J, with 7 bases in between. CDR3 size: 11 residues. The CDR3 nucleotides read TGCGCCAGCAGGCGGGATGAGACCCAGTACTTC. This sequence encodes CASRRDETQYF.

V and J are TRBV11-2 and TRBJ2-5; D not certain. Germline loops: CDR1 SGHAT, CDR2 FQNNGV. V lost 3 bases, J lost 5 bases, and 13 bases lay in between. This CDR3 region has 14 residues. The CDR3 DNA reads as TGTGCCAGCAGCTTCCGGCGACCGACGGAGACCCAGTACTTC. It specifies CASSFRRPTETQYF.

The rearrangement links TRBV7-6 to TRBJ2-3; 8 positions agree with TRBD2. Germline trimming cut 2 bases from V and 6 bases from J; bases unmatched to any gene: 4. The length of the CDR3 is 14 residues. Germline V CDR1 and CDR2: SGHVS, FNYEAQ. CDR3 bases: TGTGCCAGCAGCTTAAGGCGGGGGGCGGATACGCAGTATTTT. Its protein product is CASSLRRGADTQYF.

The chain recombines TRBV2 with TRBJ2-2; 12 bases map to TRBD2. The CDR3 is 14 residues long. Germline-derived CDR1 and CDR2 are SNHLY and FYNNEI. Losses at the gene ends were 9 bases for V and 5 bases for J; bases not matched to a gene: 4. The CDR3 is CASRGLAGTGELFF. As DNA, the CDR3 is TGTGCCAGTAGAGGACTAGCGGGGACCGGGGAGCTGTTTTTT.

The V and J genes are TRBV29-1 and TRBJ1-3; tentative D call: TRBD1 (6 bases). V was clipped by 4 bases and J by 3 bases, with 10 bases between them. Germline V gene lookup returns CDR1 SQVTM and CDR2 ANQGSEA. The CDR3 covers 13 residues. This CDR3 reads CSVGAGVGNTIYF. CDR3 DNA: TGCAGCGTTGGGGCAGGGGTTGGAAACACCATATATTTT.

The chain recombines TRBV19 with TRBJ1-5, with a tentative D call TRBD1 (5 bases). Trimming removed 5 bases from V and 7 bases from J, with 12 bases in between. The CDR3 is 13 amino acids. Germline-derived CDR1 and CDR2 are LNHDA and SQIVND (reference sequence). The CDR3 nucleotides read TGTGCCAGTAGTGCCCAGGGAGGACAGCCCCAGCATTTT. Amino acid sequence: CASSAQGGQPQHF.

V and J are TRBV18 and TRBJ1-2; 8 bases fit TRBD1. J gave up 8 bases and V 2 bases, and 7 bases lay outside the gene matches. This CDR3 is built from 14 residues. Germline lookup yields CDR1 KGHSH and CDR2 LQKENI. This CDR3 reads CASSPATGVEGYTF. CDR3 coding DNA: TGTGCCAGCTCACCAGCGACAGGGGTTGAAGGCTACACCTTC.

This sequence joins TRBV15 and TRBJ1-3; weak D call: TRBD1 (6 bases). This CDR3 has 16 amino acids. The V gene lost 2 bases and the J gene lost 0 bases, with 11 bases spanning the gap. CDR1 is LNHNV, CDR2 YYDKDF, per germline (reference sequence). The CDR3 DNA is TGTGCCACCAGCAGAACGGACAGACTCTCTGGAAACACCATATATTTT. Amino acids: CATSRTDRLSGNTIYF.

J is TRBJ2-2 and V is TRBV3-1 (or the pseudogene TRBV3-2); D call uncertain. Looked up from germline, CDR1 is LGHDT and CDR2 is YNNKEL (reference sequence). This CDR3 is built from 16 residues. V shed 0 bases and J shed 4 bases, with 12 bases lying between them. The CDR3 bases are TGTGCCAGCAGCCAAGATCCCCGACTTTTCACCGGGGAGCTGTTTTTT. Amino acids: CASSQDPRLFTGELFF.

This clone has just a few counts. V usage is TRBV25-1 and J usage is TRBJ1-2; D is possibly TRBD1 (6 bases). Between the trimmed V and J ends, which lost 6 bases and 0 bases, there was a span of 17 bases. Germline loops: CDR1 MGHDK, CDR2 SYGVNS. This CDR3 has 16 amino acids. DNA for the CDR3: TGTGCCAGCAGCCCGGAGGGGGGCTTAACTAACTATGGCTACACCTTC. This sequence encodes CASSPEGGLTNYGYTF.

A single count supports this clone. The chain recombines TRBV4-2 with TRBJ2-7; 8 nucleotides align to TRBD2. Losses at the gene ends were 4 bases for V and 11 bases for J; bases not matched to a gene: 13. Per germline, CDR1 LGHNA and CDR2 YNFKEQ. The CDR3 is 14 residues long. The CDR3 bases are TGTGCCAGCAGCCTAGACGGGGGCGGGGGGACGGAGTACTTC. Translation gives CASSLDGGGGTEYF.

This clone was observed a handful of times. The chain joins TRBV7-8 to TRBJ1-2; 8 positions agree with TRBD1. Trimming removed 1 base from V and 3 bases from J; junction bases left unmatched: 16. This CDR3 comprises 19 residues. Germline CDR1 reads SGHVS; CDR2 reads FQNEAQ. The CDR3 is CASSLGDPGGAAKHYGYTF. The CDR3 bases are TGTGCCAGCAGCTTAGGGGATCCAGGGGGCGCGGCGAAACACTATGGCTACACCTTC.

J is TRBJ2-5 and V is TRBV7-2; no definite D call. CDR3 length equals 16 residues. The V end lost 2 bases, the J end lost 1 base, and 14 bases lay between the germline ends. CDR1 and CDR2 from the germline V gene are SGHTA and FQGNSA. As DNA, the CDR3 is TGTGCCAGCAGCTTAATCGATCGGGCAGTCCAAGAGACCCAGTACTTC. This codes for CASSLIDRAVQETQYF.

To note about this clone: Other DNA sequences in this specimen translate into the identical CDR3. The chain recombines TRBV7-9 with TRBJ1-2, with D hard to call. V was trimmed by 1 base and J by 0 bases, leaving 9 bases between them. Germline values: CDR1 SEHNR, CDR2 FQNEAQ (reference sequence). The CDR3 spans 15 residues. CDR3 amino acids: CASSLGGAANYGYTF. CDR3 DNA: TGTGCCAGCAGCTTAGGCGGAGCAGCTAACTATGGCTACACCTTC.

J is TRBJ2-3 and V is TRBV9, with 8 bases identical to TRBD2. V shed 0 bases, J shed 4 bases, and the junction held 4 bases outside the gene matches. This CDR3 contains 15 residues. Germline V gene sequence: CDR1 SGDLS, CDR2 YYNGEE. CDR3: CASSVVGGEPDTQYF. In nucleotides, the CDR3 is TGTGCCAGCAGCGTAGTCGGGGGGGAGCCAGATACGCAGTATTTT.

This chain joins TRBV2 and TRBJ1-6; D perhaps matches TRBD1 (5 bases). This CDR3 is 14 amino acids long. In germline, CDR1 is SNHLY, CDR2 FYNNEI. Trimming took off 1 base at V and 6 bases at J, with 7 bases between the two ends. CDR3 in DNA: TGTGCCAGCAGTGAAGGGGGGGTTAATTCACCCCTCCACTTT. Amino acid sequence: CASSEGGVNSPLHF.

The chain recombines TRBV5-1 with TRBJ1-2; no definite D call. CDR3 length equals 13 residues. CDR1 SGHRS and CDR2 YFSETQ come from the germline V gene. V lost 0 bases and J 6 bases, leaving 9 bases between the germline ends. The CDR3 is CASSLARVHGYTF. In nucleotides, the CDR3 is TGCGCCAGCAGCTTGGCGAGGGTTCATGGCTACACCTTC. Using reference TRBV5-1 and TRBJ1-2 for the parts outside the CDR3, the full variable domain is KAGVTQTPRYLIKTRGQQVTLSCSPISGHRSVSWYQQTPGQGLQFLFEYFSETQRNKGNFPGRFSGRQFSNSRSEMNVSTLELGDSALYLCASSLARVHGYTFGSGTRLTVV.

The CDR3 loop is CASSEDPYNSPLHF. DNA of the CDR3: TGTGCCAGCAGTGAGGACCCTTATAATTCACCCCTCCACTTT. The chain has TRBV2 and TRBJ1-6; D remains unclear. Between the trimmed V and J ends, which lost 3 bases and 4 bases, there was a span of 7 bases. This CDR3 region has 14 residues. The V gene's germline CDR1 is SNHLY and CDR2 FYNNEI.

The V and J genes are TRBV5-4 and TRBJ2-1; weak D call: TRBD2 (6 bases). The CDR3 is 14 residues long. CDR1 SGHNT and CDR2 YYREEE come from the germline V gene (reference sequence). V lost 5 bases, J lost 9 bases, and 18 bases lay in between. CDR3 residues: CASRRLGGMGEQFF. DNA for the CDR3: TGTGCCAGCAGAAGGTTGGGCGGGATGGGTGAGCAGTTCTTC.

This clone has just a few counts. This chain links TRBV4-2 with TRBJ1-2; D remains unclear. CDR1 and CDR2 from the germline V gene are LGHNA and YNFKEQ. This CDR3 is built from 13 residues. V was pared by 0 bases and J by 7 bases, with 9 bases between. Here the CDR3 reads CASSQDRYGGYTF. As DNA, the CDR3 is TGTGCCAGCAGCCAAGACCGGTATGGTGGCTACACCTTC.

The chain carries TRBV6-4 and TRBJ1-2; 7 bases map to TRBD1. CDR1 is MRHNA and CDR2 is SNTAGT in the germline V gene. This CDR3 contains 17 residues. V lost 6 bases, J lost 1 base, and 14 bases stayed unmatched. In DNA, the CDR3 is TGTGCCAGCAGCGTATACCGGGACAGATTAATTAACTATGGCTACACCTTC. Translating gives CASSVYRDRLINYGYTF.

The chain combines TRBV5-4 with TRBJ1-1, with 7 bases that match TRBD1. The CDR3 contains 15 residues. V dropped 0 bases and J dropped 5; count of bases not matched to a gene: 7. Germline CDR1 and CDR2: SGHNT and YYREEE (reference sequence). CDR3 in DNA: TGTGCCAGCAGCTTGGCCCGACAGGGTTGGACTGAAGCTTTCTTT. Its protein is CASSLARQGWTEAFF.

J is TRBJ1-2 and V is TRBV11-2; 8 bases line up with TRBD1. CDR3 length equals 13 residues. V trimming: 5 bases; J trimming: 4 bases; junction bases outside the gene matches: 3. Germline CDR1 and CDR2: SGHAT and FQNNGV. The CDR3 coding sequence is TGTGCCAGCAGCCACGGACAGGGCTATGGCTACACCTTC. It encodes CASSHGQGYGYTF. The full variable domain, with the rest looked up from reference TRBV11-2 and TRBJ1-2, is EAGVAQSPRYKIIEKRQSVAFWCNPISGHATLYWYQQILGQGPKLLIQFQNNGVVDDSQLPKDRFSAERLKGVDSTLKIQPAKLEDSAVYLCASSHGQGYGYTFGSGTRLTVV.

The chain employs TRBV12-3 or TRBV12-4 and TRBJ1-6; D not resolved. The V and J ends lost 3 bases and 8 bases respectively, with 8 bases between them. The CDR3 covers 13 residues. In DNA form, the CDR3 reads TGTGCCAGCAGTTTTTTCACCGATTCACCCCTCCACTTT. Protein: CASSFFTDSPLHF.

This clone was recorded once. The chain employs TRBV2 and TRBJ2-1; tentatively, D is TRBD1 (6 bases). CDR1 and CDR2 (germline): SNHLY, FYNNEI. Trimming took 5 bases from V and 12 from J, leaving 17 bases between them. The length of the CDR3 is 13 residues. This chain's CDR3 is CASSLDSRGRQFF. For the CDR3, the DNA is TGTGCCAGCAGTTTGGACAGTCGCGGGCGGCAGTTCTTC.

This chain joins TRBV7-8 and TRBJ2-2; D gene unclear. This CDR3 has 13 amino acids. Germline CDR1 is SGHVS and CDR2 is FQNEAQ. Trimming cost V 5 bases and J 5 bases, with 9 bases left between them. The CDR3 here is CASSRDPTGELFF. CDR3 coding DNA: TGTGCCAGCAGCCGTGACCCGACCGGGGAGCTGTTTTTT.

The rearrangement joins TRBV6-5 to TRBJ2-2; possibly TRBD2 for D (6 bases). The CDR3 totals 15 residues. Germline V gene lookup returns CDR1 MNHEY and CDR2 SVGAGI. The V end was cut by 8 bases, the J end by 2 bases, with 15 bases between. In DNA form, the CDR3 reads TGTGCCAGCGGAGGGGCACTACTTAACACCGGGGAGCTGTTTTTT. It translates to CASGGALLNTGELFF.